This T cell receptor (beta chain) was profiled in a study of CD8 T cells in ankylosing spondylitis. Regarding the study as a whole: Significant enrichment of disease-linked clones was reported in matched ankylosing spondylitis synovial fluid. Characteristic, it appeared, of ankylosing spondylitis blood was a TCR beta motif of fewer than 10 highly homologous variants.

Trimming took 4 bases from V and 8 from J; bases not matched to a gene: 13. This CDR3 contains 17 residues. MiXCR, applied by TCRdb to the 5' RACE reads, yields one record per CDR3 protein. The sample yields hundreds of thousands of distinct CDR3 sequences, approximately 20% seen once. A remark on this clonotype: The antigen remains undetermined.

The sequencing sample was made of blood, either unsorted or a sorted T cell fraction (not recorded which). J is TRBJ2-1 and V is TRBV12-3 or TRBV12-4; TRBD2 matches at 11 bases. The TCR was taken from a male donor with ankylosing spondylitis. The CDR3 sequence: CASSSPPSVAGGDEQFF. As DNA, the CDR3 is TGTGCCAGCAGTTCCCCCCCGTCTGTAGCGGGGGGGGATGAGCAGTTCTTC.